This passage covers 30 T cell receptor beta chains from one sample sequenced in a study of blood T cell repertoires in COVID-19. Sequenced by immunoSEQ multiplex PCR; TCRdb stores in-frame clones only, minus some. The sample yields tens of thousands of clones, 81% seen once. Source material: peripheral blood. The receptors were gathered from a woman over 75 with active or convalescent COVID-19.

The gene calls are TRBV21-1 and TRBJ2-1; TRBD2 reflects the table's D call only, with no check against the DNA. TRBV21-1 is deemed a pseudogene. The CDR3 runs to 18 residues. Written as DNA, the CDR3 is TGTGCCAGCAGCAAAGCGCTTTCCCGAGGGCGCTCCTACAATGAGCAGTTCTTC. It yields the protein CASSKALSRGRSYNEQFF.

The chain joins TRBV10-3 to TRBJ2-7, with TRBD1 matching over 9 bases. Trimming took 5 bases from V and 5 from J; bases not matched to a gene: 4. The germline CDR1 and CDR2 sequences are ENHRY and SYGVKD. The CDR3 consists of 13 residues. The CDR3 is CAISTGQGDEQYF. The CDR3, as DNA: TGTGCCATCAGTACGGGACAGGGTGACGAGCAGTACTTC.

This rearrangement joins TRBV3-1 (or the pseudogene TRBV3-2) to TRBJ2-3, with no clear D. Germline V lookup: CDR1 LGHDT, CDR2 YNNKEL (reference sequence). The CDR3 runs to 14 residues. The V and J ends lost 0 bases and 14 bases respectively, with 18 bases between them. The CDR3 coding sequence is TGTGCCAGCAGCCAAGACCAAAGCCCTGGAGAGGTGTATTTT. As protein: CASSQDQSPGEVYF.

The chain joins TRBV2 to TRBJ2-3; 12 bases are a match to TRBD2. The CDR3 runs to 16 residues. Germline loops: CDR1 SNHLY, CDR2 FYNNEI. V shed 6 bases and J 2 bases; nucleotides not matched to a gene: 6. CDR3: CASRNRLAGATDTQYF. The CDR3 region has the DNA TGTGCCAGCAGAAATCGACTAGCGGGGGCCACAGATACGCAGTATTTT.

The chain links TRBV2 to TRBJ1-1; D perhaps matches TRBD1 (6 bases). Germline V CDR1 and CDR2: SNHLY, FYNNEI. The CDR3 loop spans 14 amino acids. The V end lost 1 base, the J end lost 6 bases, and 12 bases lay between the germline ends. The CDR3 sequence is CASSEDRVSSEAFF. For the CDR3, the DNA is TGTGCCAGCAGTGAAGACAGGGTCTCATCTGAAGCTTTCTTT. The whole variable domain, remainder taken from reference TRBV2 and TRBJ1-1, is EPEVTQTPSHQVTQMGQEVILRCVPISNHLYFYWYRQILGQKVEFLVSFYNNEISEKSEIFDDQFSVERPDGSNFTLKIRSTKLEDSAMYFCASSEDRVSSEAFFGQGTRLTVV.

This sequence joins TRBV20-1 and TRBJ2-7; 13 bases line up with TRBD2. Germline CDR1 reads DFQATT; CDR2 reads SNEGSKA (reference sequence). V lost 3 bases and J lost 7; bases outside the gene matches: 6. This CDR3 has 14 amino acids. CDR3 in amino acids: CSASPGLAGREQYF. CDR3 DNA: TGCAGTGCTAGTCCGGGACTAGCGGGGAGGGAGCAGTACTTC.

The chain recombines TRBV28 with TRBJ1-4; no definite D call. V lost 3 bases and J lost 7, with 9 bases in between. The germline gives CDR1 MDHEN, CDR2 SYDVKM. The CDR3 spans 13 residues. CDR3: CASSLAGIEKLFF. The CDR3 bases are TGTGCCAGCAGTTTGGCTGGTATTGAAAAACTGTTTTTT. Complete variable domain (other parts from reference TRBV28 and TRBJ1-4): DVKVTQSSRYLVKRTGEKVFLECVQDMDHENMFWYRQDPGLGLRLIYFSYDVKMKEKGDIPEGYSVSREKKERFSLILESASTNQTSMYLCASSLAGIEKLFFGSGTQLSVL.

The chain employs TRBV3-1 (or the pseudogene TRBV3-2) and TRBJ2-2; the match to TRBD2 covers 7 bases. V trimming: 4 bases; J trimming: 5 bases; junction bases outside the gene matches: 1. From germline, CDR1 is LGHDT and CDR2 YNNKEL (reference sequence). This CDR3 is built from 13 residues. This CDR3 is CASSPGGTGELFF. Here the CDR3 DNA reads TGTGCCAGCAGCCCGGGAGGTACCGGGGAGCTGTTTTTT.

This clone has a single count. This chain links TRBV5-4 with TRBJ1-2; weak D call: TRBD1 (6 bases). The CDR3 covers 13 residues. Trimming removed 4 bases from V and 6 bases from J, with 13 bases in between. Germline V lookup: CDR1 SGHNT, CDR2 YYREEE (reference sequence). CDR3 sequence (DNA): TGTGCCAGCAGCCTCGAGGGGGTAGATGGCTACACCTTC. Its protein is CASSLEGVDGYTF.

The V and J genes are TRBV28 and TRBJ1-1; 7 bases align to TRBD1. The V gene end was trimmed by 3 bases and the J gene end by 2 bases; junction bases not matched to a gene: 3. The CDR3 length is 14 residues. Germline V gene sequence: CDR1 MDHEN, CDR2 SYDVKM. CDR3 loop: CASSLTGINTEAFF. DNA of the CDR3: TGTGCCAGCAGTTTGACAGGGATTAACACTGAAGCTTTCTTT. Complete variable domain (other parts from reference TRBV28 and TRBJ1-1): DVKVTQSSRYLVKRTGEKVFLECVQDMDHENMFWYRQDPGLGLRLIYFSYDVKMKEKGDIPEGYSVSREKKERFSLILESASTNQTSMYLCASSLTGINTEAFFGQGTRLTVV.

The genes are TRBV4-3 and TRBJ2-7, with TRBD2 matching over 11 bases. The CDR3 totals 14 residues. V shed 4 bases and J 9 bases; nucleotides not matched to a gene: 8. Germline CDR1 and CDR2: LGHNA and YSLEER. The CDR3 DNA reads as TGCGCCAGCAGCCCGACTCCTAGCGGGGGGAGGCAGTACTTC. Its protein product is CASSPTPSGGRQYF.

The V and J genes are TRBV13 and TRBJ2-7; 7 bases are shared with TRBD2. CDR3 length: 15 amino acids. Germline values: CDR1 PRHDT, CDR2 FYEKMQ (reference sequence). V shed 4 bases and J 3 bases; nucleotides not matched to a gene: 9. Here the CDR3 reads CASSSAGVTYYEQYF. The CDR3 DNA is TGTGCCAGCAGCTCCGCGGGGGTCACGTACTACGAGCAGTACTTC.

Note on this clone: A much larger clone sits a single nucleotide away, making a read error possible. The sample holds other DNA sequences that translate to the same CDR3. V gene TRBV10-2 combines with J gene TRBJ2-3; D gene ambiguous. The ends were cut back, 0 bases at V and 0 bases at J, with 7 bases in the middle. Germline V lookup: CDR1 WSHSY, CDR2 SAAADI. CDR3 length: 15 amino acids. The CDR3 bases are TGCGCCAGCAGTGAGTCGCCCACTAGCACAGATACGCAGTATTTT. The encoded protein is CASSESPTSTDTQYF.

A few counts support this clone. The chain carries TRBV7-2 and TRBJ2-7; 10 bases agree with TRBD2. CDR3 length: 14 residues. J was trimmed by 7 bases and V by 1 base; bases with no gene match: 4. CDR1 and CDR2 (germline): SGHTA, FQGNSA. CDR3 sequence: CASSLVAGGSEQYF. CDR3 bases: TGTGCCAGCAGCTTAGTAGCGGGGGGTTCTGAGCAGTACTTC.

The genes are TRBV2 and TRBJ1-4; D gene unclear. With 6 bases removed from V and 2 bases from J, the gap between germline ends came to 16 bases. In germline, CDR1 is SNHLY, CDR2 FYNNEI. The length of the CDR3 is 16 residues. The CDR3 nucleotides are TGTGCCAGCAGAGTTTCGTCAGGAGGCACTAATGAAAAACTGTTTTTT. Amino acid sequence: CASRVSSGGTNEKLFF.

V and J are TRBV6-5 and TRBJ2-7, with TRBD1 identical over 9 bases. CDR1 and CDR2 (germline): MNHEY, SVGAGI. CDR3 length equals 13 residues. V shed 8 bases, J shed 0 bases, and the junction held 2 bases outside the gene matches. The CDR3 is CASLTGGSYEQYF. The CDR3 bases are TGTGCCAGCTTGACAGGGGGCTCCTACGAGCAGTACTTC.

The chain combines TRBV7-9 with TRBJ2-1, with a possible D match to TRBD2 (6 bases). There are 12 residues in the CDR3. The V end lost 2 bases, the J end lost 9 bases, and 8 bases lay between the germline ends. Germline V gives CDR1 SEHNR, CDR2 FQNEAQ (reference sequence). This CDR3 is CASSLQGGEQFF. The CDR3 bases are TGTGCCAGCAGCTTACAGGGAGGTGAGCAGTTCTTC.

This clone turned up a few times. This chain connects TRBV29-1 to TRBJ2-3; TRBD2 is a possible D gene (5 bases). The germline V and J ends were trimmed by 4 bases and 2 bases, with 7 bases remaining between them. The CDR3 covers 12 residues. Germline V CDR1 and CDR2: SQVTM, ANQGSEA. The CDR3, as DNA: TGCAGCGTTGGAGGGCTCACAGATACGCAGTATTTT. This translates into CSVGGLTDTQYF.

This sequence joins TRBV6-6 and TRBJ1-4; D gene ambiguous. CDR3 length: 13 residues. Germline V gene data show CDR1 as MNHNY and CDR2 as SVGAGI (reference sequence). Trimming stripped 7 bases from V and 8 bases from J, with 14 bases between. Here the CDR3 reads CASTHDRQEKLFF. DNA for the CDR3: TGTGCCAGCACCCACGACCGACAAGAAAAACTGTTTTTT.

The chain recombines TRBV11-2 with TRBJ2-7, with D perhaps TRBD1 (6 bases). Trimming shortened V by 4 bases and J by 5 bases, and 15 bases separated the two germline ends. This CDR3 spans 14 amino acids. Germline values: CDR1 SGHAT, CDR2 FQNNGV. The CDR3 here is CASSYTGTINEQYF. The CDR3 region has the DNA TGTGCCAGCAGCTATACCGGGACAATAAACGAGCAGTACTTC.

This chain joins TRBV2 and TRBJ2-7; 7 nucleotides agree with TRBD1. The V and J ends lost 4 bases and 6 bases, in that order; junction bases with no gene match: 3. Germline V gene data show CDR1 as SNHLY and CDR2 as FYNNEI. The length of the CDR3 is 12 residues. CDR3 bases: TGTGCCAGCAGTGGTTCAGGGGGCGAGCAGTACTTC. It yields the protein CASSGSGGEQYF.

This rearrangement joins TRBV25-1 to TRBJ2-7; D possibly corresponds to TRBD1 (5 bases). CDR1 and CDR2 (germline): MGHDK, SYGVNS. This CDR3 has 13 amino acids. Deletions cut 2 bases from V and 2 bases from J, with 7 bases between. In DNA, the CDR3 is TGTGCCAGCAGTGAACAGGGCGCCTACGAGCAGTACTTC. As protein: CASSEQGAYEQYF.

The V gene is TRBV5-6, the J gene TRBJ1-2; 7 nucleotides agree with TRBD1. The CDR3 consists of 15 residues. Looked up from germline, CDR1 is SGHDT and CDR2 is YYEEEE. V trimming: 4 bases; J trimming: 4 bases; junction bases outside the gene matches: 10. The CDR3 DNA follows: TGTGCCAGCAGCCCCCCTACCGGGACAGCCTATGGCTACACCTTC. Translation: CASSPPTGTAYGYTF.

This chain links TRBV7-2 with TRBJ2-3; 8 bases are shared with TRBD2. Trimming at V came to 7 bases and at J to 2 bases, leaving 8 bases not matched to a gene. Per the germline V gene, CDR1 is SGHTA and CDR2 is FQGNSA. This CDR3 is 15 amino acids long. The CDR3 sequence is CASTKRGFTTDTQYF. CDR3 sequence (DNA): TGTGCCAGCACGAAGCGGGGGTTTACCACAGATACGCAGTATTTT.

The V gene is TRBV3-1 (or the pseudogene TRBV3-2), the J gene TRBJ2-5, with TRBD2 identical over 7 bases. The CDR3 loop spans 14 amino acids. V lost 2 bases, J lost 2 bases, and 2 bases stayed unmatched. Per the germline V gene, CDR1 is LGHDT and CDR2 is YNNKEL (reference sequence). For the CDR3, the DNA is TGTGCCAGCAGCCAAACGGGGGGTCAAGAGACCCAGTACTTC. Its protein product is CASSQTGGQETQYF.

The V call is TRBV12-3 or TRBV12-4, the J call TRBJ2-7, with D possibly being TRBD2 (5 bases). V gave up 2 bases and J gave up 1 base, with 6 bases separating them. This CDR3 is built from 13 residues. CDR3 sequence: CASSLRRSYEQYF. The CDR3 DNA is TGTGCCAGCAGTTTAAGGAGGTCCTACGAGCAGTACTTC.

The J gene is TRBJ2-2, the V gene TRBV7-3, with TRBD1 as a possible D gene (6 bases). Trimming removed 5 bases at V and 4 bases at J, with 8 bases between. The CDR3 is made up of 13 amino acids. CDR1 and CDR2 (germline): SGHTA, FQGTGA. Here the CDR3 DNA reads TGTGCCAGCAGCCCACAGGGCACCGGGGAGCTGTTTTTT. It specifies CASSPQGTGELFF.

The chain carries TRBV3-1 (or the pseudogene TRBV3-2) and TRBJ1-1; no firm D call. The CDR3 extends over 13 amino acids. The germline CDR1 and CDR2 sequences are LGHDT and YNNKEL (reference sequence). V lost 5 bases to trimming and J lost 6 bases, with 13 bases between them. CDR3 coding DNA: TGTGCCAGCAGCTTAGGGAGCCCCCCTGAAGCTTTCTTT. It yields the protein CASSLGSPPEAFF.

V usage is TRBV2 and J usage is TRBJ1-2; D possibly corresponds to TRBD1 (5 bases). This CDR3 is built from 13 residues. CDR1 is SNHLY, CDR2 FYNNEI, per germline. Trimming removed 3 bases at V and 6 bases at J, with 11 bases between. CDR3 residues: CASSEAAGHGYTF. The CDR3 DNA follows: TGTGCCAGCAGTGAGGCCGCAGGGCATGGCTACACCTTC. Full variable domain (outside the CDR3, taken from reference TRBV2 and TRBJ1-2): EPEVTQTPSHQVTQMGQEVILRCVPISNHLYFYWYRQILGQKVEFLVSFYNNEISEKSEIFDDQFSVERPDGSNFTLKIRSTKLEDSAMYFCASSEAAGHGYTFGSGTRLTVV.

CDR3 loop: CASSPSGGDTEAFF. The DNA of the CDR3 is TGTGCCAGCAGCCCCTCGGGAGGCGACACTGAAGCTTTCTTT. The V and J genes are TRBV5-4 and TRBJ1-1, with D unresolved. This CDR3 has 14 residues. V shed 4 bases and J shed 3 bases, with 13 bases lying between them. Germline CDR1 reads SGHNT; CDR2 reads YYREEE (reference sequence).